This TCR beta chain was observed in a study of T cells in Graves' hyperthyroidism and ophthalmopathy. Study context: Peripheral blood draws took place at initial diagnosis, ahead of any treatment.

Findings and caveats of the study: A 13 V-J signature model discriminated ophthalmopathy versus stable hyperthyroidism.

V was clipped by 4 bases and J by 6 bases, with 13 bases between them. This CDR3 is 13 amino acids long. Ten or more counts support this clonotype. Its antigen is currently unknown. Amplification of TCR beta CDR3 regions used RNA as the template. HTBI primers were used for first-round RT-PCR of the TCR CDR3. Each CDR3 protein gets one entry after TCRdb re-called the multiplex PCR reads with MiXCR. The sample comprises 400,000 or so distinct CDR3 sequences, roughly 15% of which are singletons, and approximately 20% rests with the top ten. The chain is built from TRBV12-3 or TRBV12-4 and TRBJ2-7; no clear D gene. Sequenced input: blood. This clonotype originated in a woman aged 55-69 years with Graves' ophthalmopathy. CDR3 loop: CASSSRKTLEQYF. The CDR3 coding sequence is TGTGCCAGCAGTTCTCGAAAGACCCTCGAGCAGTACTTC.